This T cell receptor beta chain originates from a study of beta chain features in type 1 diabetes. Study-level findings and limits: It was among patients, rather than healthy donors, that naive, central memory and Treg TCRB repertoires appeared more similar. A pattern of fewer insertions and more deletions at VDJ junctions was seen in type 1 diabetes patients.

With regard to this clone: The target antigen is unknown.

A heparinised blood draw that averaged roughly 110 mL was obtained once from each donor. The V segment lost 1 base and the J segment 0 bases; nucleotides outside the gene matches: 1. Germline CDR1 and CDR2: SGHVS and FNYEAQ. The CDR3 spans 15 residues. Expressed TCRB transcripts were sequenced because the entire RNA isolate underwent reverse transcription. Clones were read by immunoSEQ multiplex PCR, and TCRdb kept only the in-frame ones, dropping some. The sample includes nearly 250,000 clones, about 70% of them seen just once. This TCR derives from a man aged 25 to 45 in good health. Sequenced material: naive CD4+ T cells from blood. This chain joins TRBV7-6 and TRBJ2-7; 9 positions match TRBD1. The CDR3 DNA sequence: TGTGCCAGCAGCTTAGTGACAGGGGGCTCCTACGAGCAGTACTTC. Encoded protein: CASSLVTGGSYEQYF.